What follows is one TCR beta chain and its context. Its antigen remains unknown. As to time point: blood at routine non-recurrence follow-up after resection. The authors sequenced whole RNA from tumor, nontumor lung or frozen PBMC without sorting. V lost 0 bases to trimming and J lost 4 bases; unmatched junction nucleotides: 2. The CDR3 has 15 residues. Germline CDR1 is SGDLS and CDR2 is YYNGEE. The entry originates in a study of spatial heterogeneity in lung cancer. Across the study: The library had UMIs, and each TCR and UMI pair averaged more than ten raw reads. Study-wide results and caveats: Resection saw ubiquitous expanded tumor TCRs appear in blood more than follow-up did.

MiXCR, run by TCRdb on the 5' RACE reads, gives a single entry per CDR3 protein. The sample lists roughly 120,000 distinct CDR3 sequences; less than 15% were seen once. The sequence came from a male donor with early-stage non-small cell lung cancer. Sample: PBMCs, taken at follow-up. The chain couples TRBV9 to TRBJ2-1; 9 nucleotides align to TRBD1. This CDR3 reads CASSVDRGPYNEQFF. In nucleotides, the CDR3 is TGTGCCAGCAGCGTAGACAGGGGGCCTTACAATGAGCAGTTCTTC.